This T cell receptor beta chain was obtained from a study of T cell responses to AZD1222 COVID-19 vaccine. General study results and limits: Just six or seven AZD1222 recipients tested seropositive at baseline. Clonal diversity was possibly underestimated, and the donors were mostly white British, with more females.

As for this clone: The antigen remains undetermined.

Sequenced by immunoSEQ multiplex PCR; TCRdb stores in-frame clones only, minus some. The table records about 54,000 clones, about 89% of them present only once. The CDR3 runs to 13 residues. V was pared by 2 bases and J by 6 bases, with 11 bases between. Germline loops: CDR1 SGHTA, CDR2 FQGNSA. The rearrangement uses TRBV7-2 and TRBJ2-7; D possibly corresponds to TRBD2 (5 bases). The sequencing here drew on peripheral blood, taken on day 0 of AZD1222 vaccination. The TCR comes from an adult in good health. The CDR3 region is CASSLTPSGEQYF. The CDR3, as DNA: TGTGCCAGCAGCTTAACACCCAGCGGCGAGCAGTACTTC.